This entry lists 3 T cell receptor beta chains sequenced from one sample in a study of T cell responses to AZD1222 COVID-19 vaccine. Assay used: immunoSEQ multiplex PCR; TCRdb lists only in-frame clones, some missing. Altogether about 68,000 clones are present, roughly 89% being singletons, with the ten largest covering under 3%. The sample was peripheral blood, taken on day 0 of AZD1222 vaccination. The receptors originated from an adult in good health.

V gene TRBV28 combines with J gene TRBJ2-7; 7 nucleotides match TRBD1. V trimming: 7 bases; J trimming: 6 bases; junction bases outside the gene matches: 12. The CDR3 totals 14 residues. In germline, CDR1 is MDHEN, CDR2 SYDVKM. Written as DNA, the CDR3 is TGTGCCAGCACGACACAGGGGAGTTCTGGCGAGCAGTACTTC. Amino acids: CASTTQGSSGEQYF. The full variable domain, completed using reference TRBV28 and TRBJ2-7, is DVKVTQSSRYLVKRTGEKVFLECVQDMDHENMFWYRQDPGLGLRLIYFSYDVKMKEKGDIPEGYSVSREKKERFSLILESASTNQTSMYLCASTTQGSSGEQYFGPGTRLTVT.

CDR3 sequence: CASSLGPVNTGELFF. The DNA for the CDR3 is TGTGCCAGCAGCTTGGGACCCGTGAACACCGGGGAGCTGTTTTTT. The rearrangement uses TRBV28 and TRBJ2-2; the D gene could be TRBD1 or TRBD2 (5 bases each). Germline V lookup: CDR1 MDHEN, CDR2 SYDVKM. The V end lost 6 bases, the J end lost 1 base, and 12 bases lay between the germline ends. This CDR3 is built from 15 residues.

The CDR3: CASSISAEAFF. The CDR3 nucleotides are TGTGCCAGTAGTATAAGCGCTGAAGCTTTCTTT. V usage is TRBV19 and J usage is TRBJ1-1; D is unclear. This CDR3 has 11 amino acids. CDR1 is LNHDA, CDR2 SQIVND, per germline (reference sequence). V was clipped by 2 bases and J by 6 bases, with 4 bases between them. The whole variable domain, filled in from reference TRBV19 and TRBJ1-1, reads DGGITQSPKYLFRKEGQNVTLSCEQNLNHDAMYWYRQDPGQGLRLIYYSQIVNDFQKGDIAEGYSVSREKKESFPLTVTSAQKNPTAFYLCASSISAEAFFGQGTRLTVV.